This is a list of T cell receptor beta chains from one sample in a study of cytomegalovirus exposure and HLA in healthy donors. The data were produced by immunoSEQ multiplex PCR, yet TCRdb's version contains in-frame clones alone and is incomplete. Among some 110,000 clones listed, 81% were seen once. What was sequenced was PBMCs. The source is a young woman in good health and CMV-seronegative. Both conserved end residues are part of each CDR3. A D gene is named only where the DNA matches it firmly. Size is omitted from some rows. Given values are once, few, many or a class for expanded clones.

J: TRBJ2-7
D: TRBD1
V: TRBV4-2
size: NA
DNA: TGTGCCAGCAGCCCCGGGACAGGGGTTTGGGAGCAGTACTTC
CDR3: CASSPGTGVWEQYF

J: TRBJ1-5
D: NA
V: TRBV16
size: NA
DNA: TGTGCCAGCAGCCAATCGGCAGGGGGCAATCAGCCCCAGCATTTT
CDR3: CASSQSAGGNQPQHF

J: TRBJ1-1
D: NA
V: TRBV25-1
size: NA
DNA: TGTGCCAGCAGTGGGCGAGGGGAAGCTTTCTTT
CDR3: CASSGRGEAFF

J: TRBJ2-1
D: TRBD2
V: TRBV5-4
size: NA
DNA: TGTGCCAGCAGCTTGGAACTAGCGAGCGATGAGCAGTTCTTC
CDR3: CASSLELASDEQFF

J: TRBJ1-6
D: NA
V: TRBV7-2
size: once
DNA: TGTGCCAGCAGCTTAGGGGCGTTTTCACCCCTCCACTTT
CDR3: CASSLGAFSPLHF

J: TRBJ2-5
D: TRBD1
V: TRBV27
size: NA
DNA: TGTGCCAGCAGTCCGCAAACAGGGGGAGAGACCCAGTACTTC
CDR3: CASSPQTGGETQYF

J: TRBJ2-5
D: TRBD2
V: TRBV4-3
size: NA
DNA: TGCGCCAGCAGCCAAGAACGGTCTGCGGGAGGGCTATGGCTGGAGACCCAGTACTTC
CDR3: CASSQERSAGGLWLETQYF

J: TRBJ2-7
D: TRBD2
V: TRBV5-4
size: NA
DNA: TGTGCCAGCAGCCATGGGGGACTAGCGCGGGGCGTATACGAGCAGTACTTC
CDR3: CASSHGGLARGVYEQYF

J: TRBJ1-1
D: NA
V: TRBV7-2
size: NA
DNA: TGTGCCAGCAGCTTCTACTACACTGAAGCTTTCTTT
CDR3: CASSFYYTEAFF

J: TRBJ2-1
D: TRBD2
V: TRBV27
size: NA
DNA: TGTGCCAGCAGTTTAGGGACTAGCGGGAGCTACAATGAGCAGTTCTTC
CDR3: CASSLGTSGSYNEQFF

J: TRBJ2-1
D: TRBD2
V: TRBV6-5
size: NA
DNA: TGTGCCAGCAGTTACCGCGCGGGGGGGCTTAATGAGCAGTTCTTC
CDR3: CASSYRAGGLNEQFF

J: TRBJ2-5
D: NA
V: TRBV27
size: NA
DNA: TGTGCCAGCAGTTTATCGGTCGGTTACAACCAAGAGACTCAGTACTTC
CDR3: CASSLSVGYNQETQYF

J: TRBJ1-5
D: TRBD1
V: TRBV18
size: NA
DNA: TGTGCCAGCTCACCAAGGACAGGGAGCCCAAATCAGCCCCAGCATTTT
CDR3: CASSPRTGSPNQPQHF

J: TRBJ2-2
D: NA
V: TRBV7-9
size: NA
DNA: TGTGCCAGCAGCTTAGCCCGGAACACCGGGGAGCTGTTTTTT
CDR3: CASSLARNTGELFF

J: TRBJ1-1
D: NA
V: TRBV11-3
size: once
DNA: TGTGCCAGCAGCTTAAGAGGGTGGGCCACTGAAGCTTTCTTT
CDR3: CASSLRGWATEAFF

J: TRBJ1-2
D: NA
V: TRBV5-1
size: once
DNA: TGCGCCAGCAGCTTGGACAGAACTAACTATGGCTACACCTTC
CDR3: CASSLDRTNYGYTF

J: TRBJ1-2
D: NA
V: TRBV6-5
size: NA
DNA: TGTGCCAGCAGTGGACTAGGGGGGGGCTCTCTTGGCTACACCTTC
CDR3: CASSGLGGGSLGYTF

J: TRBJ2-3
D: TRBD2
V: TRBV10-3
size: few
DNA: TGTGCCGCGGGGGGGCCGCAGAATACGCAGTATTTT
CDR3: CAAGGPQNTQYF

J: TRBJ2-2
D: TRBD2
V: TRBV12-5
size: NA
DNA: TGTGCTAGTGGTTTCAGACTAGCGGGGGCCTCGAGCACCGGGGAGCTGTTTTTT
CDR3: CASGFRLAGASSTGELFF

J: TRBJ2-1
D: NA
V: TRBV6-5
size: NA
DNA: TGTGCCAGCAGCTCGGGTGCCCGCCCCTACAATGAGCAGTTCTTC
CDR3: CASSSGARPYNEQFF

J: TRBJ2-1
D: NA
V: TRBV9
size: once
DNA: TGTGCCAGCAGCGTAGGGGATTGGGGGGATGAGCAGTTCTTC
CDR3: CASSVGDWGDEQFF

J: TRBJ2-1
D: TRBD2
V: TRBV6-5
size: NA
DNA: TGTGCCAGCAGTTACAGGGCGGGAGGGTCCTACAATGAGCAGTTCTTC
CDR3: CASSYRAGGSYNEQFF

J: TRBJ1-6
D: TRBD1
V: TRBV29-1
size: NA
DNA: TGCAGCGTGACCACCGGGACAGGGGGATCACCCCTCCACTTT
CDR3: CSVTTGTGGSPLHF

J: TRBJ2-2
D: TRBD2
V: TRBV6-1
size: NA
DNA: TGTGCCAGCAGTGTTAGCGGGGGGCCGACGAACACCGGGGAGCTGTTTTTT
CDR3: CASSVSGGPTNTGELFF

J: TRBJ1-4
D: TRBD1
V: TRBV7-9
size: NA
DNA: TGTGCCAGCAGCTCAGTTATGACAGGGGGCTCGGAAAAACTGTTTTTT
CDR3: CASSSVMTGGSEKLFF

J: TRBJ1-1
D: NA
V: TRBV11-2
size: NA
DNA: TGTGCCAGCAGCTTGTCGTTGAACACTGAAGCTTTCTTT
CDR3: CASSLSLNTEAFF

J: TRBJ2-1
D: NA
V: TRBV7-2
size: NA
DNA: TGTGCCAGCAGCCCTGGGGCCCAACTGGGAAATGAGCAGTTCTTC
CDR3: CASSPGAQLGNEQFF

J: TRBJ1-5
D: NA
V: TRBV19
size: NA
DNA: TGTGCCAGTAGTATCGGGAGGGGGAGCAATCAGCCCCAGCATTTT
CDR3: CASSIGRGSNQPQHF

J: TRBJ2-3
D: TRBD2
V: TRBV5-6
size: once
DNA: TGTGCCAGCACACTAGCGGGAGTGGCAGATACGCAGTATTTT
CDR3: CASTLAGVADTQYF

J: TRBJ2-5
D: TRBD1
V: TRBV5-1
size: NA
DNA: TGCGCCAGCAGCTCAGAGGGACAGGTCAGGGAGACCCAGTACTTC
CDR3: CASSSEGQVRETQYF

J: TRBJ2-7
D: NA
V: TRBV7-8
size: NA
DNA: TGTGCCAGCAGCTTTATCTCCTACGAGCAGTACTTC
CDR3: CASSFISYEQYF

J: TRBJ1-2
D: NA
V: TRBV4-1
size: NA
DNA: TGCGCCAGCAGCCAGGGTAGGGGTCTTAACTATGGCTACACCTTC
CDR3: CASSQGRGLNYGYTF